This T cell receptor (beta chain) was captured by sequencing in a study of T cell repertoires in cytomegalovirus infection. Germline assignment: CDR1 SGHTA and CDR2 FQGTGA. The CDR3 is made up of 15 amino acids. V shed 5 bases, J shed 5 bases, and the junction held 9 bases outside the gene matches. Each CDR3 protein is one row after TCRdb ran MiXCR on the reads. Among some 600,000 distinct CDR3 sequences listed, roughly 26% were seen once. This clonotype appeared a few times. Sequencing input: CD8+ T cells from PBMCs. This clonotype originated in a human donor in good health (CMV status not recorded). Some clones in this sample may be carry-over from other donors' samples. The chain couples TRBV7-3 to TRBJ2-1; TRBD1 matches 7 bases. The CDR3: CASSPETGWDNEQFF. The CDR3, as DNA: TGTGCCAGCAGCCCCGAGACAGGGTGGGACAATGAGCAGTTCTTC.